These 12 T cell receptor beta chains were sequenced from one sample in a study of blood T cell repertoires in COVID-19. Produced via immunoSEQ multiplex PCR; TCRdb's table is partial and in-frame only. This table has 360,000 or so clones, approximately 89% appearing once. The sequenced material came from peripheral blood. The receptors were gathered from a woman aged 55-69 years with COVID-19, enrolled during active disease.

This clone was counted a single time. The chain links TRBV11-2 to TRBJ1-2; 8 nucleotides line up with TRBD1. The CDR3 runs to 14 residues. Germline V gene data show CDR1 as SGHAT and CDR2 as FQNNGV. Trimming took 4 bases from V and 3 from J; bases not matched to a gene: 4. The CDR3 reads CASSSTGQDYGYTF. For the CDR3, the DNA is TGTGCCAGCAGCTCAACGGGACAGGACTATGGCTACACCTTC.

The chain carries TRBV5-8 and TRBJ1-1; D is unclear. CDR3 length: 13 amino acids. CDR1 is SGHTS and CDR2 is YDEGEE in the germline V gene. V was clipped by 0 bases and J by 11 bases, with 14 bases between them. CDR3 sequence: CASSLAVEGTAFF. In DNA form, the CDR3 reads TGTGCCAGCAGCTTGGCCGTTGAGGGTACCGCTTTCTTT.

This chain uses TRBV18 with TRBJ1-2, with a weak D call TRBD1 (6 bases). The CDR3 totals 15 residues. Per germline, CDR1 KGHSH and CDR2 LQKENI. V was pared by 5 bases and J by 4 bases, with 17 bases between. The CDR3 loop is CASSSNRVESYGYTF. The CDR3 region has the DNA TGTGCCAGCTCATCGAACAGGGTCGAAAGCTATGGCTACACCTTC.

This chain uses TRBV18 with TRBJ2-7, with D perhaps matching TRBD1 (5 bases). Per germline, CDR1 KGHSH and CDR2 LQKENI. This CDR3 contains 13 residues. V was clipped by 2 bases and J by 7 bases, with 12 bases between them. CDR3 in DNA: TGTGCCAGCTCACCAGTTTCTAGGGGTGAGCAGTACTTC. It translates to CASSPVSRGEQYF.

The rearrangement joins TRBV5-8 to TRBJ1-5; no firm D call. Per germline, CDR1 SGHTS and CDR2 YDEGEE. Trimming removed 4 bases from V and 7 bases from J, with 6 bases in between. The CDR3 covers 11 residues. CDR3 region: CASSRAQPQHF. The CDR3 DNA reads TGTGCCAGCAGCCGCGCCCAGCCCCAGCATTTT. The complete variable domain, with remaining parts taken from reference TRBV5-8 and TRBJ1-5, reads EAGVTQSPTHLIKTRGQQATLRCSPISGHTSVYWYQQALGLGLQFLLWYDEGEERNRGNFPPRFSGRQFPNYSSELNVNALELEDSALYLCASSRAQPQHFGDGTRLSIL.

The rearrangement joins TRBV5-1 to TRBJ1-2; TRBD1 agrees at 8 bases. V was clipped by 4 bases and J by 5 bases; unmatched bases: 16. Looked up from germline, CDR1 is SGHRS and CDR2 is YFSETQ. This CDR3 is 17 amino acids long. The CDR3 bases are TGCGCCAGCAGCCGACTTGGCGGACAGGGAAAAGATTATGGCTACACCTTC. Protein: CASSRLGGQGKDYGYTF. Filled out from reference TRBV5-1 and TRBJ1-2, the complete variable domain reads KAGVTQTPRYLIKTRGQQVTLSCSPISGHRSVSWYQQTPGQGLQFLFEYFSETQRNKGNFPGRFSGRQFSNSRSEMNVSTLELGDSALYLCASSRLGGQGKDYGYTFGSGTRLTVV.

This sequence joins TRBV4-2 and TRBJ2-1, with 11 bases matching TRBD2. J gave up 7 bases and V 0 bases, and 8 bases lay outside the gene matches. The CDR3 totals 17 residues. Germline loops: CDR1 LGHNA, CDR2 YNFKEQ. This chain's CDR3 is CASSQDVGLAGGNEQFF. The CDR3 DNA reads as TGTGCCAGCAGCCAAGATGTGGGTCTAGCGGGGGGTAATGAGCAGTTCTTC.

The chain has TRBV4-2 and TRBJ2-2; maybe TRBD1 (5 bases). V lost 0 bases, J lost 0 bases, and 5 bases lay in between. The CDR3 contains 15 residues. Germline CDR1 reads LGHNA; CDR2 reads YNFKEQ. CDR3 amino acids: CASSQDRANTGELFF. The CDR3 coding sequence is TGTGCCAGCAGCCAAGACAGGGCGAACACCGGGGAGCTGTTTTTT.

This clone was recorded a few times. The DNA of the CDR3 is TGTGCCATACGGGACTCGTATTCGCTGGAGCTGTTTTTT. Its translation is CAIRDSYSLELFF. The chain employs TRBV10-3 and TRBJ2-2, with D possibly matching TRBD2 (6 bases). This CDR3 has 13 residues. Germline V gene data show CDR1 as ENHRY and CDR2 as SYGVKD. V was cut by 9 bases and J by 10 bases, with 18 bases left in between.

The rearrangement joins TRBV6-5 to TRBJ1-2; TRBD1 is a possible D gene (5 bases). Germline V lookup: CDR1 MNHEY, CDR2 SVGAGI. V dropped 6 bases and J dropped 8 bases, with 13 bases sitting between them. The CDR3 has 12 amino acids. CDR3 loop: CASSRGVVGYTF. CDR3 DNA: TGTGCCAGCAGCCGGGGGGTTGTGGGCTACACCTTC.

In its sample, this clone was seen a few times. This chain uses TRBV3-1 (or the pseudogene TRBV3-2) with TRBJ1-1, with 7 positions matching TRBD1. Germline-derived CDR1 and CDR2 are LGHDT and YNNKEL (reference sequence). With V trimmed by 5 bases and J by 0 bases, 3 bases remained unmatched. There are 14 residues in the CDR3. The CDR3 coding sequence is TGTGCCAGCAGCAACGGACAGGTGAACACTGAAGCTTTCTTT. The encoded protein is CASSNGQVNTEAFF.

This clone was seen just once. This chain joins TRBV5-1 and TRBJ1-2, with 9 bases that match TRBD1. Trimming cost V 4 bases and J 8 bases; bases outside gene matches: 6. Germline lookup yields CDR1 SGHRS and CDR2 YFSETQ. The CDR3 runs 13 residues. This chain's CDR3 is CASSDRQGGGYTF. DNA of the CDR3: TGCGCCAGCAGCGACCGACAGGGGGGGGGCTACACCTTC.